This is a list of T cell receptor beta chains from one sample in a study of control samples from healthy donors and cancer patients. Clones were read by immunoSEQ multiplex PCR, and TCRdb kept only the in-frame ones, dropping some. The sample includes 150,000 to 200,000 clones, about 94% of them seen just once. Sequences were obtained from blood. The receptors derive from a woman aged 60 to 75 in good health. Each CDR3 is given with its conserved first and last residue. Each record gives: J gene, CDR3 length, V gene, clone size, D gene, CDR3 DNA, CDR3 protein. The D gene is left open where the match is weak. Clone size is stated in some rows and not others, as once, few, many or a class when expanded.

j_gene: TRBJ2-1
len: 14
v_gene: TRBV4-3
abundance: .
d_gene: .
CDR3nt: TGCGCCAGCAGCCAAGACCCAGGGTTTAGTGAGCAGTTCTTC
CDR3aa: CASSQDPGFSEQFF

j_gene: TRBJ2-5
len: 15
v_gene: TRBV11-3
abundance: .
d_gene: TRBD1
CDR3nt: TGTGCCAGCAGCGGGGGACAGGGGGCCTGGGAGACCCAGTACTTC
CDR3aa: CASSGGQGAWETQYF

j_gene: TRBJ2-7
len: 15
v_gene: TRBV6-5
abundance: once
d_gene: TRBD1
CDR3nt: TGTGCCAGCAGTATCCGAAGGGGACAGACCTACGAGCAGTACTTC
CDR3aa: CASSIRRGQTYEQYF

j_gene: TRBJ1-1
len: 12
v_gene: TRBV19
abundance: .
d_gene: .
CDR3nt: TGTGCCAGTAACTGGGGAGGCACTGAAGCTTTCTTT
CDR3aa: CASNWGGTEAFF

j_gene: TRBJ2-3
len: 11
v_gene: TRBV2
abundance: .
d_gene: .
CDR3nt: TGTGCCAGCACCCTTTCAGATACGCAGTATTTT
CDR3aa: CASTLSDTQYF

j_gene: TRBJ1-6
len: 15
v_gene: TRBV5-1
abundance: .
d_gene: TRBD1
CDR3nt: TGCGCCAGCAATTCTGGGGACAGGGGGTTCTCACCCCTCCACTTT
CDR3aa: CASNSGDRGFSPLHF

j_gene: TRBJ2-3
len: 16
v_gene: TRBV15
abundance: .
d_gene: TRBD2
CDR3nt: TGTGCCACCAGCATCTCAACTAGCGGGGTAACAGATACGCAGTATTTT
CDR3aa: CATSISTSGVTDTQYF

j_gene: TRBJ2-5
len: 10
v_gene: TRBV9
abundance: .
d_gene: .
CDR3nt: TGTGCCAGCAAGGGGAAGACCCAGTACTTC
CDR3aa: CASKGKTQYF

j_gene: TRBJ1-2
len: 14
v_gene: TRBV2
abundance: .
d_gene: .
CDR3nt: TGTGCCAGCAGCGTTGAAGGGTATCGCTATGGCTACACCTTC
CDR3aa: CASSVEGYRYGYTF

j_gene: TRBJ1-6
len: 14
v_gene: TRBV10-3
abundance: once
d_gene: .
CDR3nt: TGTGCCATCAGTGAGGGACGCCGAAATTCACCCCTCCACTTT
CDR3aa: CAISEGRRNSPLHF

j_gene: TRBJ2-5
len: 15
v_gene: TRBV10-3
abundance: .
d_gene: .
CDR3nt: TGTGCCATCAGTGATCTTGGCGGGGCGTCTATCAGCCAGTACTTC
CDR3aa: CAISDLGGASISQYF

j_gene: TRBJ1-1
len: 15
v_gene: TRBV7-9
abundance: .
d_gene: TRBD1
CDR3nt: TGTGCCAGCAGCTTAGGGACAGGGGGCCTCACTGAAGCTTTCTTT
CDR3aa: CASSLGTGGLTEAFF

j_gene: TRBJ1-2
len: 17
v_gene: TRBV5-1
abundance: .
d_gene: .
CDR3nt: TGCGCCAGCAGCTTGACTAACACCCCGGCTCGGGGATATGGCTACACCTTC
CDR3aa: CASSLTNTPARGYGYTF

j_gene: TRBJ1-1
len: 14
v_gene: TRBV3-1/TRBV3-2
abundance: .
d_gene: .
CDR3nt: TGTGCCAGCAGCCACGGACGGGGAGAATGGGAAGCTTTCTTT
CDR3aa: CASSHGRGEWEAFF

j_gene: TRBJ2-7
len: 13
v_gene: TRBV3-1/TRBV3-2
abundance: .
d_gene: .
CDR3nt: TGTGCCAGCAGCCAAGAAACGGGTCGTGGGCAGTACTTC
CDR3aa: CASSQETGRGQYF

j_gene: TRBJ1-2
len: 11
v_gene: TRBV25-1
abundance: once
d_gene: .
CDR3nt: TGTGCCAGCAGTGCGAACTATGGCTACACCTTC
CDR3aa: CASSANYGYTF

j_gene: TRBJ2-3
len: 17
v_gene: TRBV27
abundance: .
d_gene: TRBD2
CDR3nt: TGTGCCAGCAGTTCAGAGCAGGGCCTAGCGGGTACAGATACGCAGTATTTT
CDR3aa: CASSSEQGLAGTDTQYF

j_gene: TRBJ2-2
len: 15
v_gene: TRBV5-1
abundance: .
d_gene: .
CDR3nt: TGCGCCAGCAGCAAGGACGGACGGAACACCGGGGAGCTGTTTTTT
CDR3aa: CASSKDGRNTGELFF

j_gene: TRBJ1-4
len: 16
v_gene: TRBV6-5
abundance: .
d_gene: TRBD1
CDR3nt: TGTGCCAGCAGTTACTCCCACGGGACAGGGGACGAAAAACTGTTTTTT
CDR3aa: CASSYSHGTGDEKLFF

j_gene: TRBJ1-5
len: 15
v_gene: TRBV12-5
abundance: .
d_gene: TRBD1
CDR3nt: TGTGCTAGTGGTTTAACAGGGGAGAGCAATCAGCCCCAGCATTTT
CDR3aa: CASGLTGESNQPQHF

j_gene: TRBJ2-3
len: 13
v_gene: TRBV12-3/TRBV12-4
abundance: .
d_gene: .
CDR3nt: TGTGCCAGCAGTTCTGGATACACAGATACGCAGTATTTT
CDR3aa: CASSSGYTDTQYF

j_gene: TRBJ1-2
len: 17
v_gene: TRBV5-1
abundance: .
d_gene: TRBD1
CDR3nt: TGCGCCAGCAGCTCCACCCCGGGACAGGGGGCATTCGATGGCTACACCTTC
CDR3aa: CASSSTPGQGAFDGYTF

j_gene: TRBJ1-2
len: 15
v_gene: TRBV5-5
abundance: .
d_gene: .
CDR3nt: TGTGCCAGCAGCTTGGTGCCGGGAAATAACTATGGCTACACCTTC
CDR3aa: CASSLVPGNNYGYTF

j_gene: TRBJ2-7
len: 15
v_gene: TRBV4-2
abundance: .
d_gene: TRBD1
CDR3nt: TGTGCCAGCAGCCAAGAACGGGACAGCTGGGGGGAGCAGTACTTC
CDR3aa: CASSQERDSWGEQYF

j_gene: TRBJ2-2
len: 14
v_gene: TRBV5-1
abundance: .
d_gene: .
CDR3nt: TGCGCCAGCAGCTTGTCCGGGCTCACCGGGGAGCTGTTTTTT
CDR3aa: CASSLSGLTGELFF

j_gene: TRBJ2-2
len: 16
v_gene: TRBV9
abundance: .
d_gene: TRBD2
CDR3nt: TGTGCCAGCAGCGGGCGACTAGCGGGGAACACCGGGGAGCTGTTTTTT
CDR3aa: CASSGRLAGNTGELFF

j_gene: TRBJ1-2
len: 12
v_gene: TRBV10-3
abundance: few
d_gene: TRBD1
CDR3nt: TGTGCCATCACTGGACAGGGCTATGGCTACACCTTC
CDR3aa: CAITGQGYGYTF

j_gene: TRBJ1-5
len: 15
v_gene: TRBV19
abundance: .
d_gene: .
CDR3nt: TGTGCCAGTAGACCCCGCGACGGGAGGAATCAGCCCCAGCATTTT
CDR3aa: CASRPRDGRNQPQHF

j_gene: TRBJ2-3
len: 16
v_gene: TRBV7-6
abundance: .
d_gene: .
CDR3nt: TGTGCCAGCAGCGCCAAACCTGGGGGGAGCACAGATACGCAGTATTTT
CDR3aa: CASSAKPGGSTDTQYF

j_gene: TRBJ1-3
len: 17
v_gene: TRBV13
abundance: .
d_gene: .
CDR3nt: TGTGCCAGCAGCGCCCAAAACCCAGGGGTATCCGGAAACACCATATATTTT
CDR3aa: CASSAQNPGVSGNTIYF

j_gene: TRBJ2-5
len: 15
v_gene: TRBV4-1
abundance: .
d_gene: TRBD2
CDR3nt: TGCGCCAGCAGCCTAAGCGGGGGGCCCTGGGAGACCCAGTACTTC
CDR3aa: CASSLSGGPWETQYF

j_gene: TRBJ2-1
len: 14
v_gene: TRBV27
abundance: .
d_gene: .
CDR3nt: TGTGCCAGCAGTTCGAGGACAGTCCTTTTAGAGCAGTTCTTC
CDR3aa: CASSSRTVLLEQFF

j_gene: TRBJ2-7
len: 12
v_gene: TRBV4-2
abundance: .
d_gene: .
CDR3nt: TGTGCCAGCAGCCAAGACGGGTACGAGCAGTACTTC
CDR3aa: CASSQDGYEQYF

j_gene: TRBJ2-2
len: 16
v_gene: TRBV7-3
abundance: .
d_gene: .
CDR3nt: TGTGCCAGCAGCTTACTCGGGGGCCTTTTCACCGGGGAGCTGTTTTTT
CDR3aa: CASSLLGGLFTGELFF

j_gene: TRBJ2-1
len: 15
v_gene: TRBV6-4
abundance: .
d_gene: TRBD1
CDR3nt: TGTGCCAGCAGTCCGGCAGGGGGCTCCTACAATGAGCAGTTCTTC
CDR3aa: CASSPAGGSYNEQFF

j_gene: TRBJ2-1
len: 12
v_gene: TRBV7-2
abundance: .
d_gene: .
CDR3nt: TGTGCCAGCACCCTGAGCGGTAATGAGCAGTTCTTC
CDR3aa: CASTLSGNEQFF

j_gene: TRBJ1-2
len: 13
v_gene: TRBV4-3
abundance: .
d_gene: .
CDR3nt: TGCGCCAGCAGCCAAGTTTCCGGGGGTGGCTACACCTTC
CDR3aa: CASSQVSGGGYTF

j_gene: TRBJ1-5
len: 12
v_gene: TRBV10-3
abundance: .
d_gene: TRBD1
CDR3nt: TGTGCCATCGGACAGGGAGGACAGCCCCAGCATTTT
CDR3aa: CAIGQGGQPQHF

j_gene: TRBJ1-6
len: 16
v_gene: TRBV7-6
abundance: .
d_gene: TRBD1
CDR3nt: TGTGCCAGCAGCTTTGGAGGGACAGGGGTTAATTCACCCCTCCACTTT
CDR3aa: CASSFGGTGVNSPLHF

j_gene: TRBJ1-2
len: 15
v_gene: TRBV4-3
abundance: .
d_gene: .
CDR3nt: TGCGCCAGCAGCCAAGGTCAGGGGCCCTGGCCTGGCTACACCTTC
CDR3aa: CASSQGQGPWPGYTF

j_gene: TRBJ1-2
len: 16
v_gene: TRBV7-9
abundance: .
d_gene: .
CDR3nt: TGTGCCAGCAGCTCCTCTACCGGAACATCTTCAAGTGGCTACACCTTC
CDR3aa: CASSSSTGTSSSGYTF

j_gene: TRBJ2-3
len: 14
v_gene: TRBV6-2/TRBV6-3
abundance: .
d_gene: .
CDR3nt: TGTGCCAGCAGTTACCTGGGGAGCACAGATACGCAGTATTTT
CDR3aa: CASSYLGSTDTQYF

j_gene: TRBJ2-2
len: 14
v_gene: TRBV9
abundance: .
d_gene: .
CDR3nt: TGTGCCAGCAGGAGTAGGGGGTCTAGCGGGGAGCTGTTTTTT
CDR3aa: CASRSRGSSGELFF

j_gene: TRBJ1-1
len: 15
v_gene: TRBV18
abundance: .
d_gene: TRBD1
CDR3nt: TGTGCCAGCTCACCACTGGAACAGGGGACCACTGAAGCTTTCTTT
CDR3aa: CASSPLEQGTTEAFF

j_gene: TRBJ1-4
len: 14
v_gene: TRBV9
abundance: .
d_gene: TRBD1
CDR3nt: TGTGCCAGCAGCGCGGGACAGACAGATGAAAAACTGTTTTTT
CDR3aa: CASSAGQTDEKLFF

j_gene: TRBJ2-3
len: 14
v_gene: TRBV7-9
abundance: .
d_gene: TRBD2
CDR3nt: TGTGCCAGCAGCTTATTCGGGGGGGCAGATACGCAGTATTTT
CDR3aa: CASSLFGGADTQYF

j_gene: TRBJ2-7
len: 15
v_gene: TRBV6-5
abundance: .
d_gene: .
CDR3nt: TGTGCCAGCAGTCCCTCCCCAGGGATAAACCACGAGCAGTACTTC
CDR3aa: CASSPSPGINHEQYF

j_gene: TRBJ2-1
len: 15
v_gene: TRBV6-1
abundance: many
d_gene: TRBD2
CDR3nt: TGTGCCAGCAGTGAATCGAACGCGGGGGACAATGAGCAGTTCTTC
CDR3aa: CASSESNAGDNEQFF

j_gene: TRBJ1-5
len: 14
v_gene: TRBV18
abundance: once
d_gene: .
CDR3nt: TGTGCCAGCTCAGAGGAAACAGGCAATCAGCCCCAGCATTTT
CDR3aa: CASSEETGNQPQHF

j_gene: TRBJ2-5
len: 17
v_gene: TRBV21-1
abundance: .
d_gene: .
CDR3nt: TGTGCCAGCAGCATATGGACTAGCGGGGGGGTCCAAGAGACCCAGTACTTC
CDR3aa: CASSIWTSGGVQETQYF

j_gene: TRBJ2-3
len: 16
v_gene: TRBV5-1
abundance: .
d_gene: TRBD2
CDR3nt: TGCGCCAGCAGCCAAAGCCTAGCGGGGTCCACAGATACGCAGTATTTT
CDR3aa: CASSQSLAGSTDTQYF